These 31 T cell receptor beta chains were sequenced from one sample in a study of T cell changes during pregnancy in multiple sclerosis. TCRdb's table, derived via immunoSEQ multiplex PCR, lists solely in-frame clones and lacks some. The sample lists roughly 99,000 clones; about 91% were seen once. The sequencing here drew on peripheral blood, taken after pregnancy. The receptor set was obtained from a female donor in good health, enrolled as a control in a pregnancy study.

This chain connects TRBV5-6 to TRBJ2-7; 8 bases agree with TRBD1. Germline assignment: CDR1 SGHDT and CDR2 YYEEEE. J lost 3 bases, V lost 7 bases, and 9 bases had no gene match. The CDR3 totals 14 residues. CDR3 protein: CASGGQGANYEQYF. The DNA of the CDR3 is TGTGCCAGCGGAGGACAGGGTGCAAACTACGAGCAGTACTTC.

This sequence joins TRBV15 and TRBJ1-6; TRBD1 agrees at 8 bases. The CDR3 length is 14 residues. With 3 bases clipped from V and 5 bases from J, the junction kept 0 bases outside the gene matches. CDR1 LNHNV and CDR2 YYDKDF come from the germline V gene (reference sequence). The CDR3 protein is CATSRDRDNSPLHF. The DNA of the CDR3 is TGTGCCACCAGCAGGGACAGGGATAATTCACCCCTCCACTTT.

In regard to this clone: The germline gene is not matched at one end of the junction; a read error may be the cause. V usage is TRBV7-7 and J usage is TRBJ2-1, with 16 bases matching TRBD2. This CDR3 spans 15 amino acids. CDR1 is SSHAT and CDR2 is FNYEAQ in the germline V gene (reference sequence). The CDR3 is CASSMGLAGGNEQFF. CDR3 coding DNA: TGTGCTAGCAGCATGGGACTAGCGGGAGGGAATGAGCAGTTCTTC.

The chain has TRBV5-1 and TRBJ1-2; 7 nucleotides agree with TRBD1. The CDR3 is made up of 15 amino acids. Germline V CDR1 and CDR2: SGHRS, YFSETQ. V gave up 3 bases and J gave up 4 bases; unmatched junction bases: 9. CDR3 nucleotide sequence: TGCGCCAGCAGCTCGGGCGACAGGGCGGTCTATGGCTACACCTTC. Encoded protein: CASSSGDRAVYGYTF.

The chain combines TRBV30 with TRBJ2-2; D is ambiguous. The CDR3 sequence is 12 residues long. CDR1 is GTSNPN and CDR2 is SVGIG in the germline V gene (reference sequence). Trimming removed 1 base at V and 6 bases at J, with 6 bases between. This CDR3 is CAWSGESGELFF. In DNA, the CDR3 is TGTGCCTGGAGTGGAGAGTCCGGGGAGCTGTTTTTT.

This chain connects TRBV7-6 to TRBJ2-3; 13 bases align to TRBD2. Germline values: CDR1 SGHVS, CDR2 FNYEAQ. This CDR3 region has 15 residues. The V and J ends lost 5 bases and 10 bases, in that order; junction bases with no gene match: 9. This CDR3 is CASSGLAGDGDAQYF. CDR3 DNA: TGTGCCAGCAGCGGACTAGCGGGAGATGGGGACGCGCAGTATTTT. Supplemented by reference TRBV7-6 and TRBJ2-3, the full variable domain reads GAGVSQSPRYKVTKRGQDVALRCDPISGHVSLYWYRQALGQGPEFLTYFNYEAQQDKSGLPNDRFSAERPEGSISTLTIQRTEQRDSAMYRCASSGLAGDGDAQYFGPGTRLTVL.

This chain joins TRBV5-1 and TRBJ2-7; 9 nucleotides align to TRBD1. CDR3 length: 15 residues. Germline V gives CDR1 SGHRS, CDR2 YFSETQ. Trimming removed 4 bases from V and 4 bases from J; junction bases left unmatched: 9. CDR3 region: CASSAGTGTVYEQYF. CDR3 nucleotide sequence: TGCGCCAGCAGCGCCGGGACAGGGACTGTATACGAGCAGTACTTC.

The V gene is TRBV14, the J gene TRBJ1-1; D perhaps matches TRBD1 (5 bases). Looked up from germline, CDR1 is SGHDN and CDR2 is FVKESK. The CDR3 runs 16 residues. V lost 0 bases and J lost 1, with 12 bases in between. The CDR3 region has the DNA TGTGCCAGCAGCCAAGATCCGGGGGTTTGGAACACTGAAGCTTTCTTT. Its protein is CASSQDPGVWNTEAFF.

V is TRBV7-9 and J is TRBJ1-1, with a weak D call TRBD1 (6 bases). The CDR3 is 13 residues long. CDR1 and CDR2 from the germline V gene are SEHNR and FQNEAQ (reference sequence). V gave up 5 bases and J gave up 0 bases, with 7 bases separating them. Written as DNA, the CDR3 is TGTGCCAGCAGCGGGGGCATGAACACTGAAGCTTTCTTT. Translating it yields CASSGGMNTEAFF.

The chain is built from TRBV27 and TRBJ2-7; 7 nucleotides agree with TRBD2. Germline trimming cut 3 bases from V and 1 base from J; bases unmatched to any gene: 3. The CDR3 is 14 amino acids. Germline assignment: CDR1 MNHEY and CDR2 SMNVEV (reference sequence). As DNA, the CDR3 is TGTGCCAGCAGTTTCCGGGGGGTGTCCTACGAGCAGTACTTC. This encodes CASSFRGVSYEQYF.

The rearrangement joins TRBV11-3 to TRBJ2-1; no clear D gene. Germline CDR1 reads SGHNT; CDR2 reads YENEEA. The CDR3 extends over 14 amino acids. Trimming took 5 bases from V and 4 from J, leaving 12 bases between them. The CDR3 region is CASSPATGYNEQFF. CDR3 bases: TGTGCCAGCAGCCCCGCAACGGGTTACAATGAGCAGTTCTTC.

The chain employs TRBV27 and TRBJ2-7; TRBD2 agrees at 10 bases. The CDR3 consists of 15 residues. V shed 2 bases, J shed 5 bases, and the junction held 6 bases outside the gene matches. CDR1 MNHEY and CDR2 SMNVEV come from the germline V gene (reference sequence). The CDR3 here is CASSLSLAGVNEQYF. For the CDR3, the DNA is TGTGCCAGCAGTTTAAGTCTAGCGGGAGTTAACGAGCAGTACTTC.

This chain connects TRBV5-1 to TRBJ2-5; 14 bases are a match to TRBD2. Germline CDR1 and CDR2: SGHRS and YFSETQ. The CDR3 runs to 16 residues. V was clipped by 7 bases and J by 4 bases; unmatched bases: 9. The CDR3 is CASGAGLAGEGETQYF. The DNA for the CDR3 is TGCGCCAGCGGCGCGGGACTAGCGGGAGAGGGAGAGACCCAGTACTTC.

V is TRBV6-6 and J is TRBJ1-1; D gene ambiguous. The germline V gene encodes CDR1 MNHNY and CDR2 SVGAGI (reference sequence). V was cut by 6 bases and J by 6 bases, with 8 bases left in between. The CDR3 spans 11 residues. CDR3 DNA: TGTGCCAGCAGGGAGTCCGCTGAAGCTTTCTTT. Its translation: CASRESAEAFF.

This clone came up once. V gene TRBV28 combines with J gene TRBJ1-5, with D perhaps TRBD1 (6 bases). Germline V gene sequence: CDR1 MDHEN, CDR2 SYDVKM. The CDR3 totals 13 residues. The V gene lost 7 bases and the J gene lost 8 bases, with 15 bases spanning the gap. The DNA of the CDR3 is TGTGCCAGCACGGGGGGGGGCCTGGAGCCCCAGCATTTT. Translation gives CASTGGGLEPQHF.

CDR3 nucleotide sequence: TGTGCCAGCATTAAAGGGGTGGGCAAGGACCTTGAAAAACTGTTTTTT. Translating it yields CASIKGVGKDLEKLFF. The chain combines TRBV5-4 with TRBJ1-4, with D possibly TRBD1 on 5 matching bases. V was clipped by 6 bases and J by 7 bases, with 22 bases between them. Germline-derived CDR1 and CDR2 are SGHNT and YYREEE (reference sequence). The CDR3 length is 16 residues.

The chain links TRBV25-1 to TRBJ1-3; 8 positions agree with TRBD1. The ends lost 5 bases at V and 0 bases at J; junction bases unmatched: 9. Per germline, CDR1 MGHDK and CDR2 SYGVNS. The CDR3 sequence is 17 residues long. This chain's CDR3 is CASSFGRGPFSGNTIYF. The CDR3 DNA reads TGTGCCAGCAGTTTTGGCAGGGGGCCTTTCTCTGGAAACACCATATATTTT.

J is TRBJ2-2 and V is TRBV29-1, with 15 positions matching TRBD2. Trimming took 7 bases from V and 0 from J; bases not matched to a gene: 15. CDR1 is SQVTM and CDR2 is ANQGSEA in the germline V gene. This CDR3 region has 20 residues. This CDR3 is CSATAEGLAGGIANTGELFF. The CDR3 DNA reads as TGCAGCGCCACAGCCGAGGGACTAGCGGGAGGAATCGCGAACACCGGGGAGCTGTTTTTT.

The V gene is TRBV5-1, the J gene TRBJ2-2, with 7 nucleotides matching TRBD1. CDR1 is SGHRS and CDR2 is YFSETQ in the germline V gene. The ends lost 0 bases at V and 1 base at J; junction bases unmatched: 3. CDR3 size: 16 residues. CDR3 protein: CASSLEAGGNTGELFF. The CDR3 coding sequence is TGCGCCAGCAGCTTGGAGGCAGGGGGGAACACCGGGGAGCTGTTTTTT.

This chain uses TRBV19 with TRBJ1-4; 7 bases map to TRBD1. With 7 bases clipped from V and 8 bases from J, the junction kept 4 bases outside the gene matches. The length of the CDR3 is 12 residues. Germline-derived CDR1 and CDR2 are LNHDA and SQIVND (reference sequence). The CDR3, as DNA: TGTGCCAGTACCCCGACAGGGGAAAAACTGTTTTTT. Its protein product is CASTPTGEKLFF.

As for this clone: The identical CDR3 is also encoded by other nucleotide sequences in the sample. The CDR3 reads CASSPGQGATGELFF. Here the CDR3 DNA reads TGTGCCAGCTCACCGGGACAGGGGGCCACCGGGGAGCTGTTTTTT. The genes are TRBV18 and TRBJ2-2; TRBD1 matches 12 bases. Germline V CDR1 and CDR2: KGHSH, LQKENI. There are 15 residues in the CDR3. The ends lost 3 bases at V and 4 bases at J; junction bases unmatched: 0. Together with reference TRBV18 and TRBJ2-2, the CDR3 gives the full variable domain: NAGVMQNPRHLVRRRGQEARLRCSPMKGHSHVYWYRQLPEEGLKFMVYLQKENIIDESGMPKERFSAEFPKEGPSILRIQQVVRGDSAAYFCASSPGQGATGELFFGEGSRLTVL.

The V call is TRBV19, the J call TRBJ2-1, with D possibly matching TRBD2 (5 bases). V was trimmed by 1 base and J by 15 bases, leaving 19 bases between them. Germline lookup yields CDR1 LNHDA and CDR2 SQIVND (reference sequence). The CDR3 sequence is 14 residues long. The DNA of the CDR3 is TGTGCCAGTAGTATAGTTATTAGCGCCCAGGCCCTGTTCTTC. Encoded protein: CASSIVISAQALFF.

The V and J genes are TRBV7-2 and TRBJ2-7; 13 nucleotides line up with TRBD2. The CDR3 has 17 amino acids. The J segment lost 3 bases and the V segment lost 3 bases, leaving 8 bases of the junction unmatched. CDR1 is SGHTA, CDR2 FQGNSA, per germline. CDR3 in DNA: TGTGCCAGCAGCTTCAATGGACTAGCGGGGGCCCTCTACGAGCAGTACTTC. It codes for CASSFNGLAGALYEQYF.

The chain uses TRBV27 and TRBJ1-6; D is undetermined. The V gene lost 7 bases and the J gene lost 0 bases, with 10 bases spanning the gap. The CDR3 sequence is 15 residues long. Germline V CDR1 and CDR2: MNHEY, SMNVEV (reference sequence). The CDR3 DNA reads TGTGCCAGCACCTTGGGGAGCTCCTATAATTCACCCCTCCACTTT. Its translation is CASTLGSSYNSPLHF.

The chain links TRBV5-1 to TRBJ1-2, with 8 nucleotides matching TRBD1. The CDR3 consists of 13 residues. CDR1 and CDR2 from the germline V gene are SGHRS and YFSETQ. V lost 2 bases to trimming and J lost 7 bases; unmatched junction nucleotides: 4. Written as DNA, the CDR3 is TGCGCCAGCAGCTTTCAGGGGGCAGGTGGCTACACCTTC. Encoded protein: CASSFQGAGGYTF.

The CDR3: CASSQGNRDHTEAFF. CDR3 nucleotides: TGTGCCAGCAGCCAAGGTAACAGGGATCACACTGAAGCTTTCTTT. V and J are TRBV4-2 and TRBJ1-1; possibly TRBD1 for D (6 bases). The CDR3 is made up of 15 amino acids. Deletions cut 1 base from V and 3 bases from J, with 12 bases between. Germline assignment: CDR1 LGHNA and CDR2 YNFKEQ.

This clone appeared many times. This chain joins TRBV27 and TRBJ1-1; no reliable D call. The CDR3 has 12 residues. V lost 3 bases to trimming and J lost 9 bases, with 11 bases between them. Germline V CDR1 and CDR2: MNHEY, SMNVEV (reference sequence). The CDR3 sequence is CASSFEGQKAFF. The CDR3 region has the DNA TGTGCCAGCAGTTTTGAGGGTCAGAAAGCTTTCTTT.

The chain joins TRBV7-9 to TRBJ2-7; possible D gene TRBD1, 6 bases. The CDR3 loop spans 18 amino acids. V lost 2 bases to trimming and J lost 0 bases, with 20 bases between them. Germline loops: CDR1 SEHNR, CDR2 FQNEAQ (reference sequence). The CDR3 loop is CASSLSQSQGRSSYEQYF. The CDR3 DNA is TGTGCCAGCAGCTTATCGCAGTCACAGGGAAGGAGCTCCTACGAGCAGTACTTC.

The chain joins TRBV28 to TRBJ1-6; possibly TRBD1 for D (6 bases). The V gene's germline CDR1 is MDHEN and CDR2 SYDVKM. Deletions cut 1 base from V and 5 bases from J, with 6 bases between. This CDR3 is 14 amino acids long. CDR3 sequence reads: CASSLYRDNSPLHF. The CDR3 nucleotides are TGTGCCAGCAGTTTATACAGGGATAATTCACCCCTCCACTTT.

This chain links TRBV11-2 with TRBJ1-2, with unresolved D. The CDR3 is 13 residues long. The V gene's germline CDR1 is SGHAT and CDR2 FQNNGV. The ends were cut back, 0 bases at V and 2 bases at J, with 4 bases in the middle. The DNA for the CDR3 is TGTGCCAGCAGCTTAGAGCGGAACTATGGCTACACCTTC. Residues: CASSLERNYGYTF.

The chain recombines TRBV9 with TRBJ2-3; D unclear. Germline CDR1 is SGDLS and CDR2 is YYNGEE. Trimming shortened V by 3 bases and J by 1 base, and 6 bases separated the two germline ends. The CDR3 length is 13 residues. In DNA form, the CDR3 reads TGTGCCAGCAGCGATGAGGGCACAGATACGCAGTATTTT. Protein sequence: CASSDEGTDTQYF.